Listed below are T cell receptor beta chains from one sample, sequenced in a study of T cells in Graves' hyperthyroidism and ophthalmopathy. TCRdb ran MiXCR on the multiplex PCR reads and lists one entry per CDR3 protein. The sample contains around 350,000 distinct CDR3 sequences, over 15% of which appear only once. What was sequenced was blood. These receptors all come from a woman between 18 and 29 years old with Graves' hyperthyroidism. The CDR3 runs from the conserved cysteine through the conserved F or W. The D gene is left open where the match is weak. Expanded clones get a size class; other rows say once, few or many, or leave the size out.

CASSYSKGNTIYF	TGTGCCAGCAGTTACTCGAAAGGAAACACCATATATTTT	TRBV6-5	TRBJ1-3	many	-
CASSLQNSPLHF	TGTGCCAGCAGCTTACAGAATTCACCCCTCCACTTT	TRBV7-9	TRBJ1-6	-	-
CASSPPFGGSYEQYF	TGTGCCAGCAGTCCCCCTTTCGGGGGATCCTACGAGCAGTACTTC	TRBV2	TRBJ2-7	many	-
CASSYAGSTEAFF	TGTGCCAGCAGCTACGCGGGGAGCACTGAAGCTTTCTTT	TRBV6-5	TRBJ1-1	-	-
CASSYGPSGYTF	TGTGCCAGCAGTTACGGCCCATCCGGCTACACCTTC	TRBV6-5	TRBJ1-2	many	-
CASSVPPREEQYF	TGTGCCAGCAGTGTCCCCCCCCGAGAGGAGCAGTACTTC	TRBV6-1	TRBJ2-7	many	-
CASSQGTAPEAFF	TGTGCCAGCAGTCAAGGGACCGCACCTGAAGCTTTCTTT	TRBV6-2/TRBV6-3	TRBJ1-1	many	-
CSADTVNADYSNQPQHF	TGCAGTGCGGACACCGTTAATGCGGACTATAGCAATCAGCCCCAGCATTTT	TRBV20-1	TRBJ1-5	many	-
CASSWKTGLNSPLHF	TGTGCCAGCAGCTGGAAAACCGGACTCAATTCACCCCTCCACTTT	TRBV7-2	TRBJ1-6	-	-
CSAPPLDRGSQPQHF	TGCAGTGCCCCCCCCTTAGACAGGGGGTCTCAGCCCCAGCATTTT	TRBV20-1	TRBJ1-5	many	TRBD1
CASSLVSNTGELFF	TGTGCCAGCAGCTTAGTCAGTAACACCGGGGAGCTGTTTTTT	TRBV7-2	TRBJ2-2	many	-
CASSQDSRAGNQPQHF	TGCGCCAGCAGCCAAGATTCCAGGGCGGGGAATCAGCCCCAGCATTTT	TRBV4-1	TRBJ1-5	few	-
CASSPSDRVKEQYF	TGCGCCAGCAGCCCCTCCGACAGGGTGAAAGAGCAGTACTTC	TRBV5-1	TRBJ2-7	-	TRBD1
CASSLGVAGYTF	TGTGCCAGCAGTTTAGGGGTGGCTGGCTACACCTTC	TRBV12-3/TRBV12-4	TRBJ1-2	few	-
CSARPDGPKETQYF	TGCAGTGCTAGGCCGGACGGTCCTAAAGAGACCCAGTACTTC	TRBV20-1	TRBJ2-5	many	-
CASSLAPGDTEAFF	TGTGCCAGCAGCTTAGCACCAGGGGACACTGAAGCTTTCTTT	TRBV7-2	TRBJ1-1	many	-
CASSNSGSGNTIYF	TGTGCCAGCAGCAACTCCGGCTCTGGAAACACCATATATTTT	TRBV7-9	TRBJ1-3	many	-
CASSLSLPASNQPQHF	TGTGCCAGCAGTTTATCGTTGCCAGCTAGCAATCAGCCCCAGCATTTT	TRBV27	TRBJ1-5	many	-
CASSSRQGRETQYF	TGTGCCAGCAGCTCGCGACAGGGGAGGGAGACCCAGTACTTC	TRBV7-8	TRBJ2-5	many	TRBD1
CASSVTPWGTGELFF	TGTGCCAGCAGTGTTACCCCTTGGGGAACCGGGGAGCTGTTTTTT	TRBV6-1	TRBJ2-2	many	-
CASLGGSYEQYF	TGTGCCAGCTTAGGGGGCTCCTACGAGCAGTACTTC	TRBV6-5	TRBJ2-7	many	-
CASNSDGNQPQHF	TGTGCCAGCAACTCGGACGGGAATCAGCCCCAGCATTTT	TRBV12-3/TRBV12-4	TRBJ1-5	many	-
CASSQESGPYEQYF	TGTGCCAGCAGCCAAGAGTCGGGTCCATACGAGCAGTACTTC	TRBV3-1	TRBJ2-7	few	-
CASRTGLGIYEQYF	TGTGCCAGCAGGACGGGACTAGGGATCTACGAGCAGTACTTC	TRBV28	TRBJ2-7	many	TRBD2
CASSLVGRTYEQYF	TGTGCCAGCAGCTTAGTGGGCAGGACCTACGAGCAGTACTTC	TRBV7-9	TRBJ2-7	many	-
CASSYAGLFNEQYF	TGTGCCAGCAGTTACGCAGGGTTATTTAACGAGCAGTACTTC	TRBV6-2/TRBV6-3	TRBJ2-7	many	-
CASREWKANTEAFF	TGTGCCAGCAGGGAATGGAAGGCGAACACTGAAGCTTTCTTT	TRBV6-1	TRBJ1-1	many	-
CASGLGWGNSLF	TGTGCTAGTGGTTTGGGATGGGGAAATAGCCTCTTT	TRBV12-5	TRBJ1-1	many	-
CASSVDVVPYEQYF	TGTGCCAGCAGCGTAGATGTGGTCCCCTACGAGCAGTACTTC	TRBV9	TRBJ2-7	many	-
CASSYSSWFYGYTF	TGTGCCAGCAGTTACTCGAGTTGGTTTTATGGCTACACCTTC	TRBV6-5	TRBJ1-2	few	-
CASSETPPDSNLDSNQPQHF	TGCGCCAGCAGCGAGACTCCGCCGGACAGCAATCTTGATAGCAATCAGCCCCAGCATTTT	TRBV5-1	TRBJ1-5	many	-
CSARAQNTEAFF	TGCAGTGCTAGAGCCCAGAACACTGAAGCTTTCTTT	TRBV20-1	TRBJ1-1	many	-
CAWRQGHSGNTIYF	TGTGCCTGGAGACAGGGGCACTCTGGAAACACCATATATTTT	TRBV30	TRBJ1-3	few	TRBD1
CASSSTHHTGVNTEAFF	TGTGCCAGCAGTTCTACACATCACACAGGGGTCAACACTGAAGCTTTCTTT	TRBV6-2/TRBV6-3	TRBJ1-1	many	TRBD1
CASSSLGMNTEAFF	TGTGCCAGCAGTTCCCTCGGAATGAACACTGAAGCTTTCTTT	TRBV6-2/TRBV6-3	TRBJ1-1	many	-
CSVQPIYPMADYGYTF	TGCAGTGTCCAACCCATCTACCCCATGGCTGACTATGGCTACACCTTC	TRBV20-1	TRBJ1-2	-	-
CASSLALSKGQGISYEQYF	TGTGCCAGCAGCTTAGCGCTATCAAAAGGACAGGGGATTTCCTACGAGCAGTACTTC	TRBV11-1	TRBJ2-7	-	TRBD1
CASSLGGGPFNEQFF	TGTGCCAGCAGTTTAGGAGGGGGCCCCTTCAATGAGCAGTTCTTC	TRBV12-3/TRBV12-4	TRBJ2-1	-	TRBD1
CASSLAGQTNSPLHF	TGTGCCAGCAGCTTGGCGGGACAGACGAATTCACCCCTCCACTTT	TRBV7-3	TRBJ1-6	many	TRBD1